This T cell receptor beta chain came from a study of T cells after yellow fever vaccination (dated by TCRdb to between 2018 and 2021). At the level of the whole study: Libraries from fractions with low cell numbers were prepared with the SMART-Seq v4 Ultra Low Input RNA kit. To follow T-cell clones before and after primary and booster YFV17D yellow fever vaccination, bulk TCR alpha and beta repertoires were sequenced over time. Two healthy male donors made up the cohort, one aged 18 to 29 years and the other aged 30 to 40 years. Blood samples were taken at several timepoints before and after primary and secondary immunization, and bulk PBMC replicates and cell subsets were isolated.

This clonotype was seen just once. No cognate antigen has been identified for it. Base qualities are not recorded, but no much larger clone differs from it by a single base. The treatment or condition label for this specimen denotes: live attenuated yellow fever vaccine strain. At each blood-draw timepoint, two biological replicates of bulk PBMCs were collected. PBMCs were isolated from peripheral blood using a standard Ficoll-Paque protocol. RNA was extracted with TriZol from bulk PBMCs, CD4 and CD8 fractions, and dextramer-positive and dextramer-negative fractions. TCR cDNA was made using 5'RACE template switching, a step that added a universal primer site and unique molecular identifiers. Priming of cDNA synthesis was performed from both the TCR alpha and TCR beta constant segments. Library amplification involved two PCR steps, and the second step added sample barcodes and sequencing adapters. Sequencing of the libraries was done on either Illumina HiSeq 2500 (2x100 bp) or NovaSeq (2x150 bp). The paper's processing steps were these. MIGEC handled demultiplexing of reads and collapsing into UMI consensus sequences, while MiXCR performed V(D)J alignment. Clonotypes responding to the vaccine were identified with edgeR on replicate PBMC samples, with the criteria of FDR below 0.01 and a log2 fold change above 5 up to day 15. Each bulk clonotype received a CD4 or CD8 identity based on whether the sequenced CD4 or CD8 repertoire contained that clonotype at higher abundance. TCRdb cleaned the public reads at Q25 with fastp, built clones with MiXCR and kept in-frame beta chains. Entries are consolidated by CDR3 protein sequence, retaining the most common genes and DNA. The V and J calls reflect TCRdb's pipeline rather than the authors' work. This sample is represented by some 550,000 distinct CDR3 sequences; 19% of them were singletons. The top ten constitute 13% to 15% of the sample.

What the study reported, not specific to this receptor: FACS-sorted repertoires could contain abundant contaminating clonotypes from the bulk population, so computational filtering was required. A small share of clonotypes was detected in both CD4 and CD8 compartments, with the overlap likely arising from convergent recombination. After the booster, most clones that had expanded after primary vaccination were detected again (roughly 96% of CD4 and under 90% of CD8), suggesting broad maintenance of memory. Compared with the primary T-cell response, the secondary T-cell response was faster but weaker, reaching its peak on day 5 rather than on day 15. The study included only a couple of donors, which limits how far the findings can be generalized.

The clonotype comes from a young man who received the YFV17D yellow fever vaccine. Material: PBMCs, obtained 15 days after the yellow fever booster vaccination.

The DNA sequence is as follows: TGCGCCAGCAGCTTGGCTGGGCAGGGCAGCGAAAAACTGTTTTTT. It translates as CASSLAGQGSEKLFF. The chain is encoded by TRBV5-1 joined to TRBJ1-4; the D segment could be TRBD1, given 5 matching bases. The germline V gene gives CDR1 as SGHRS and CDR2 as YFSETQ. The V and J ends are trimmed by 0 bases and 8 bases, leaving 14 bases between them. The CDR3 numbers 15 residues from cysteine through phenylalanine. This entry keeps only the CDR3 DNA: 45 bases, framed from base 1.